The 17 T cell receptor beta chains presented below share a single source sample, sequenced in a study of molecular identifiers for immune sequencing clone quantification (dated by TCRdb to the late 2010s). Libraries came from PCR. The data were produced on an Illumina HiSeq 4000. In TCRdb, the public reads were trimmed at Q25 with fastp and aligned with MiXCR, with productive beta chains retained. Rows are combined by CDR3 protein, so each entry shows the most common genes and DNA. The sample contains roughly 10,000 distinct CDR3 sequences, roughly a sixth of them found a single time. More than 2% of the sample is held by the ten biggest clonotypes. Sequenced: naive CD8+ T cells from blood, with Jurkat cell RNA spiked in. Explained via the paper, the cell subset or site label denotes: FACS-sorted CD8+CD4-CCR7+CD45RA+ naive T cells. These receptors were obtained from a human donor in good health. Some libraries in this study had Jurkat cell RNA spiked in.

By frequency in the sample, this clonotype is medium-sized. The rearrangement links TRBV20-1 to TRBJ2-1, with TRBD2 matching over 7 bases. Germline-derived CDR1 and CDR2 are DFQATT and SNEGSKA (reference sequence). The CDR3 contains 13 residues. V shed 6 bases and J 8 bases; nucleotides not matched to a gene: 10. CDR3 residues: CSAKHTSAYEQFF. CDR3 DNA: TGCAGTGCCAAACATACTAGCGCGTATGAGCAGTTCTTC.

In this sample, this clonotype is medium-sized. The chain employs TRBV7-2 and TRBJ1-4; TRBD1 agrees at 8 bases. V shed 3 bases and J 5 bases; nucleotides not matched to a gene: 8. The CDR3 extends over 16 amino acids. Per germline, CDR1 SGHTA and CDR2 FQGNSA. The CDR3 sequence is CASSFTPTGENEKLFF. The CDR3 DNA follows: TGTGCCAGCAGCTTTACCCCGACAGGGGAAAATGAAAAACTGTTTTTT.

Concerning this clonotype: The germline gene is not matched at one end of the junction; a read error may be the cause. The chain joins TRBV2 to TRBJ2-3; a weak D match, TRBD2 (6 bases). The CDR3 has 16 residues. The germline V gene has CDR1 SNHLY and CDR2 FYNNEI. The DNA of the CDR3 is TGTGCCAGCAGTGAAGTGACAGCCACTAGCACAGGTACGCAGTATTTT. It encodes CASSEVTATSTGTQYF.

Regarding this clonotype: A much more abundant neighbour one base away suggests this may be a read error. The CDR3 here is CSAEADRVNEKLFF. The CDR3 DNA sequence: TGCAGCGCCGAAGCGGACAGGGTGAATGAAAAACTGTTTTTT. The chain recombines TRBV29-1 with TRBJ1-4; 8 nucleotides match TRBD1. V dropped 7 bases and J dropped 5; count of bases not matched to a gene: 9. Germline V CDR1 and CDR2: SQVTM, ANQGSEA. CDR3 size: 14 residues.

This clonotype was counted many times. At one end the junction does not follow the germline gene, possibly because of a read error. V and J are TRBV7-9 and TRBJ2-1; D is possibly TRBD1 or TRBD2 (7 bases each). Germline V gives CDR1 SEHNR, CDR2 FQNEAQ (reference sequence). This CDR3 comprises 16 residues. CDR3 amino acids: CACSWGGTDPYNEQFF. The CDR3 nucleotides read TGTGCCTGCAGCTGGGGGGGGACAGACCCCTACAATGAGCAGTTCTTC.

Judged by abundance, this clonotype is medium-sized. CDR3 DNA: TGTGCCAGCACGCCGGTCACAGGGTCGTCAGATACGCAGTATTTT. As protein: CASTPVTGSSDTQYF. The V gene is TRBV3-1, the J gene TRBJ2-3; a possible D gene is TRBD1 (6 bases). There are 15 residues in the CDR3. Germline lookup yields CDR1 LGHDT and CDR2 YNNKEL (reference sequence). Trimming removed 7 bases from V and 4 bases from J, with 18 bases in between.

By share, this clonotype ranks as medium-sized. CDR3: CASSRRREGVDEKLFF. The CDR3, as DNA: TGTGCCAGCAGCCGCCGTAGGGAGGGAGTGGATGAAAAACTGTTTTTT. The genes are TRBV3-1 and TRBJ1-4; D call uncertain. Per germline, CDR1 LGHDT and CDR2 YNNKEL (reference sequence). The CDR3 has 16 residues. Trimming removed 4 bases at V and 6 bases at J, with 18 bases between.

A few counts support this clonotype. This chain uses TRBV2 with TRBJ2-1, with D maybe TRBD2 (6 bases). The V end was cut by 3 bases, the J end by 1 base, with 13 bases between. CDR1 is SNHLY, CDR2 FYNNEI, per germline. CDR3 length equals 16 residues. In nucleotides, the CDR3 is TGTGCCAGCAGTGAGGGGGGAGGTATGTCCTACAATGAGCAGTTCTTC. This codes for CASSEGGGMSYNEQFF.

This chain connects TRBV4-1 to TRBJ2-7, with 8 bases identical to TRBD2. The CDR3 totals 15 residues. The germline V gene encodes CDR1 MGHRA and CDR2 YSYEKL. V lost 4 bases, J lost 4 bases, and 9 bases stayed unmatched. The CDR3 protein is CASSRYVAGSYEQYF. The CDR3 DNA follows: TGCGCCAGCAGCCGTTATGTAGCGGGATCTTACGAGCAGTACTTC.

This chain uses TRBV5-1 with TRBJ1-2; D is possibly TRBD1 (6 bases). Trimming took off 4 bases at V and 1 base at J, with 14 bases between the two ends. CDR1 is SGHRS, CDR2 YFSETQ, per germline. The CDR3 contains 15 residues. CDR3 protein: CASSPGGGLNYGYTF. CDR3 nucleotide sequence: TGCGCCAGCAGCCCGGGGGGGGGCCTTAACTATGGCTACACCTTC.

This clonotype has only one observation. A much larger clone differs from this one at a single base, so this may be a read error. V and J are TRBV27 and TRBJ2-2, with D unclear. The CDR3 length is 14 residues. The ends were cut back, 3 bases at V and 4 bases at J, with 9 bases in the middle. Germline assignment: CDR1 MNHEY and CDR2 SMNVEV (reference sequence). The CDR3 coding sequence is TGTGCCAGCAGTTTCCTCCTTCTCACCGGGGAGCTGTTTTTT. This sequence encodes CASSFLLLTGELFF.

The chain employs TRBV28 and TRBJ2-2; a possible D gene is TRBD1 (5 bases). CDR3 length equals 15 residues. The V end lost 5 bases, the J end lost 1 base, and 11 bases lay between the germline ends. Germline V gene lookup returns CDR1 MDHEN and CDR2 SYDVKM. The CDR3 region is CASSRIQVNTGELFF. In nucleotides, the CDR3 is TGTGCCAGCAGTCGAATACAGGTGAACACCGGGGAGCTGTTTTTT.

This chain connects TRBV14 to TRBJ1-3; D ambiguous. CDR1 is SGHDN, CDR2 FVKESK, per germline. The CDR3 extends over 14 amino acids. Trimming stripped 4 bases from V and 0 bases from J, with 7 bases between. The CDR3 region is CASSPRSSGNTIYF. The CDR3 coding sequence is TGTGCCAGCAGCCCGCGGAGCTCTGGAAACACCATATATTTT.

This clonotype rates as medium-sized (0.01 to 0.1%). The chain recombines TRBV7-7 with TRBJ2-2; TRBD2 matches 8 bases. V shed 5 bases and J 0 bases; nucleotides not matched to a gene: 2. CDR3 size: 15 residues. From germline, CDR1 is SSHAT and CDR2 FNYEAQ (reference sequence). The chain's CDR3 is CASSPGGPNTGELFF. The CDR3 region has the DNA TGTGCCAGCAGCCCGGGAGGGCCGAACACCGGGGAGCTGTTTTTT.

At least ten counts were recorded for this clonotype. CDR3: CASSLVALSTDTQYF. Here the CDR3 DNA reads TGTGCCAGCAGCTTAGTTGCGTTAAGCACAGATACGCAGTATTTT. The J gene is TRBJ2-3, the V gene TRBV11-2; D gene uncertain. Germline V gene lookup returns CDR1 SGHAT and CDR2 FQNNGV. With 1 base removed from V and 0 bases from J, the gap between germline ends came to 8 bases. CDR3 length: 15 amino acids.

Ten or more counts support this clonotype. CDR3 residues: CATSRRSGGGGYTF. The CDR3, as DNA: TGTGCCACCAGCAGAAGGTCAGGGGGCGGCGGCTACACCTTC. The V gene is TRBV15, the J gene TRBJ1-2; 8 bases agree with TRBD1. CDR1 and CDR2 (germline): LNHNV, YYDKDF (reference sequence). The CDR3 contains 14 residues. The junction had 7 bases not matched to a gene; V was cut back by 2 bases and J by 8 bases.

At least ten counts were recorded for this clonotype. The chain uses TRBV27 and TRBJ2-1; D possibly corresponds to TRBD2 (6 bases). Between the trimmed V and J ends, which lost 4 bases and 9 bases, there was a span of 13 bases. The CDR3 runs to 13 residues. Germline-derived CDR1 and CDR2 are MNHEY and SMNVEV (reference sequence). CDR3 in amino acids: CASSSGLQTEQFF. The DNA for the CDR3 is TGTGCCAGCAGTTCGGGACTCCAAACTGAGCAGTTCTTC.